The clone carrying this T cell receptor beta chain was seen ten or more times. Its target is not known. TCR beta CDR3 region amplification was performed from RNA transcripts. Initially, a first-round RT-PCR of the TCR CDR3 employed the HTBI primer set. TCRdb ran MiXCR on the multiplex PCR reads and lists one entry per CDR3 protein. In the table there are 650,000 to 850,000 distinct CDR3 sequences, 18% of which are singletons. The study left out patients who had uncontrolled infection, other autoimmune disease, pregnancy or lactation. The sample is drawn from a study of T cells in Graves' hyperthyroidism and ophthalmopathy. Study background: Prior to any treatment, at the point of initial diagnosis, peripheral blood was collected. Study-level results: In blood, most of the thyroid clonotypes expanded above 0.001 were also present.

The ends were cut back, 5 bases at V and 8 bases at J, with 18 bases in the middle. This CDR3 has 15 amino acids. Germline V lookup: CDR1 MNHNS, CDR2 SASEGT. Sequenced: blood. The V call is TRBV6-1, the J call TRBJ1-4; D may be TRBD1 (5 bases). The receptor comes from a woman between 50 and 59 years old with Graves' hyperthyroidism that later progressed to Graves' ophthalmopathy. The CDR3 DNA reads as TGTGCCAGCAGTAATGGACACCCTACATGGGAAAAACTGTTTTTT. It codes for CASSNGHPTWEKLFF.